The 9 T cell receptor beta chains given below trace back to one sample, sequenced in a study of T-cell reconstitution after alpha-beta-depleted transplantation in children (dated by TCRdb to 2016 to 2018). Library generation was performed with PCR. TCRdb lists the instrument as Illumina HiSeq 2500. Molecular barcoding was employed in the preparation of TCR libraries, with unique molecular identifiers being used to normalize TCRbeta repertoire quantification. The public reads were reanalyzed by TCRdb: fastp trimming at Q25, MiXCR alignment, in-frame beta chains only. A single entry per CDR3 protein holds the most common genes and DNA from its merged rows. The sample table shows fewer than 90,000 distinct CDR3 sequences, and about 7% are seen once. The ten largest clones add up to over 2.5% of the sample. Sample: PBMCs from the stem cell graft donor, taken from the stem cell graft. The receptors stem from a human donor who donated a stem cell graft to a child with acute lymphoblastic leukemia.

This clonotype was observed at least ten times. The chain employs TRBV20-1 and TRBJ2-3; no firm D call. V was trimmed by 4 bases and J by 4 bases, leaving 15 bases between them. This CDR3 region has 14 residues. CDR1 and CDR2 (germline): DFQATT, SNEGSKA (reference sequence). The CDR3 sequence: CSAIRLIQSDTQYF. In nucleotides, the CDR3 is TGCAGTGCTATCAGACTCATCCAGTCAGATACGCAGTATTTT.

This clonotype was counted at least ten times. The chain carries TRBV12-3 or TRBV12-4 and TRBJ2-3; D not certain. CDR3 length equals 11 residues. Trimming left V 6 bases short and J 6 bases short, with 7 bases between. CDR3 nucleotide sequence: TGTGCCAGCAGGTCATGGGATACGCAGTATTTT. Amino acids: CASRSWDTQYF.

The V gene is TRBV3-1, the J gene TRBJ2-2, with 7 bases lining up with TRBD1. The CDR3 totals 16 residues. V shed 4 bases and J 3 bases; nucleotides not matched to a gene: 8. Looked up from germline, CDR1 is LGHDT and CDR2 is YNNKEL (reference sequence). The DNA of the CDR3 is TGTGCCAGCAGCCCAGGAGGACAGGCCCACACCGGGGAGCTGTTTTTT. Amino acid sequence: CASSPGGQAHTGELFF.

This clonotype was picked up many times. The rearrangement links TRBV28 to TRBJ2-7; D perhaps matches TRBD1 (6 bases). Trimming cost V 5 bases and J 2 bases, with 16 bases left between them. The CDR3 contains 15 residues. Germline lookup yields CDR1 MDHEN and CDR2 SYDVKM. The CDR3 DNA reads TGTGCCAGCAGTCCCGGTTCAGGGGAAGCCTACGAGCAGTACTTC. As protein: CASSPGSGEAYEQYF.

Many counts were recorded for this clonotype. The CDR3 protein is CASSVDAGTGELFF. In nucleotides, the CDR3 is TGTGCCAGCAGCGTAGATGCCGGCACCGGGGAGCTGTTTTTT. The rearrangement uses TRBV9 and TRBJ2-2; D uncertain. The CDR3 spans 14 residues. Per the germline V gene, CDR1 is SGDLS and CDR2 is YYNGEE. Trimming left V 0 bases short and J 4 bases short, with 7 bases between.

In this sample, this clonotype turned up many times. This chain joins TRBV27 and TRBJ2-2; 10 nucleotides agree with TRBD1. This CDR3 is 16 amino acids long. Losses at the gene ends were 3 bases for V and 4 bases for J; bases not matched to a gene: 5. Per germline, CDR1 MNHEY and CDR2 SMNVEV (reference sequence). The CDR3 DNA reads as TGTGCCAGCAGTTTCGACAGGGGGCGAGGCACCGGGGAGCTGTTTTTT. It yields the protein CASSFDRGRGTGELFF.

This clonotype was detected many times. CDR3 coding DNA: TGTGCCAGCAGTTATCTGCAGGCGAACACTGAAGCTTTCTTT. It encodes CASSYLQANTEAFF. The rearrangement joins TRBV6-5 to TRBJ1-1, with D uncertain. The CDR3 totals 14 residues. Germline V gives CDR1 MNHEY, CDR2 SVGAGI. The ends were cut back, 3 bases at V and 1 base at J, with 9 bases in the middle.

This clonotype was seen ten or more times. The chain joins TRBV7-3 to TRBJ2-5; D possibly corresponds to TRBD1 (6 bases). The ends were cut back, 5 bases at V and 5 bases at J, with 15 bases in the middle. There are 14 residues in the CDR3. Germline values: CDR1 SGHTA, CDR2 FQGTGA. The CDR3 coding sequence is TGTGCCAGCAGCGCTGGGGGCGGTTTCGAGACCCAGTACTTC. Its translation is CASSAGGGFETQYF.

This clonotype was counted ten times or more. The chain combines TRBV28 with TRBJ1-5; 7 bases line up with TRBD1. Germline V CDR1 and CDR2: MDHEN, SYDVKM. V shed 7 bases and J 4 bases; nucleotides not matched to a gene: 10. This CDR3 has 15 amino acids. The CDR3 coding sequence is TGTGCCAGCACTCGAAGCGGGACAGATAATCAGCCCCAGCATTTT. Its translation: CASTRSGTDNQPQHF.